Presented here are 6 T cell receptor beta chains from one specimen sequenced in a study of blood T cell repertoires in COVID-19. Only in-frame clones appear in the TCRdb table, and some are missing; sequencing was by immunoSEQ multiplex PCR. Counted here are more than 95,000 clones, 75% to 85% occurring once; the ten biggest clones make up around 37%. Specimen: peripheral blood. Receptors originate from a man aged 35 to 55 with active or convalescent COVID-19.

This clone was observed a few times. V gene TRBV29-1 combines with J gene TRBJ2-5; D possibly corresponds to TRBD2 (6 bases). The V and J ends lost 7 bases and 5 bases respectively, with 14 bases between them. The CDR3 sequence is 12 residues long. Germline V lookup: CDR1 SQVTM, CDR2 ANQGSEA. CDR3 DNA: TGCAGCGGCGGGGAAGGTTTGGAGACCCAGTACTTC. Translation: CSGGEGLETQYF.

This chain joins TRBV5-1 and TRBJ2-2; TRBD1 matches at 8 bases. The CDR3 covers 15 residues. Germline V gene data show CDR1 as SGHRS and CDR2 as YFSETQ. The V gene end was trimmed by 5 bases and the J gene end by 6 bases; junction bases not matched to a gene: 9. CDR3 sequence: CASRPQWTGPGELFF. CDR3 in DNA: TGCGCCAGCAGACCGCAGTGGACAGGGCCCGGGGAGCTGTTTTTT.

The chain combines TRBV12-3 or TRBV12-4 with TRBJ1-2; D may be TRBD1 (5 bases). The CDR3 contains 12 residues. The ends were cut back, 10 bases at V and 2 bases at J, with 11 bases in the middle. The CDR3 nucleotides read TGTGCCACCACAGGACGGAACTATGGCTACACCTTC. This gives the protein CATTGRNYGYTF.

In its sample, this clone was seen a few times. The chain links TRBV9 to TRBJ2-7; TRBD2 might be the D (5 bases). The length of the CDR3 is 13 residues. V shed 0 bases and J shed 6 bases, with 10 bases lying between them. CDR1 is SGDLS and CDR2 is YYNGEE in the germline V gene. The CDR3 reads CASSVAEGGEQYF. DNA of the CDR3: TGTGCCAGCAGCGTAGCTGAGGGTGGCGAGCAGTACTTC.

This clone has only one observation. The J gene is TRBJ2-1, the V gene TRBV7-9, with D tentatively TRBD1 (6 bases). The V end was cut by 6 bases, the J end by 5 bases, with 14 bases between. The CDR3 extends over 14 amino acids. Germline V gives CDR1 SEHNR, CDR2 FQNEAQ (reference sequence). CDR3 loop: CASRNRAGNNEQFF. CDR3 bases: TGTGCCAGCAGAAACAGGGCCGGTAACAATGAGCAGTTCTTC. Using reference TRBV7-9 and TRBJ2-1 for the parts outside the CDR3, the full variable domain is DTGVSQNPRHKITKRGQNVTFRCDPISEHNRLYWYRQTLGQGPEFLTYFQNEAQLEKSRLLSDRFSAERPKGSFSTLEIQRTEQGDSAMYLCASRNRAGNNEQFFGPGTRLTVL.

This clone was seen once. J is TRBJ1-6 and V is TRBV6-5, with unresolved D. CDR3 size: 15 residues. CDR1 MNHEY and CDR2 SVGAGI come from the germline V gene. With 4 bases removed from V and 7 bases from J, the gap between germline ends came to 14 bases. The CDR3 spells CASSSQDLSNSPLHF. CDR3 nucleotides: TGTGCCAGCAGTTCACAAGATCTCTCGAATTCACCCCTCCACTTT.